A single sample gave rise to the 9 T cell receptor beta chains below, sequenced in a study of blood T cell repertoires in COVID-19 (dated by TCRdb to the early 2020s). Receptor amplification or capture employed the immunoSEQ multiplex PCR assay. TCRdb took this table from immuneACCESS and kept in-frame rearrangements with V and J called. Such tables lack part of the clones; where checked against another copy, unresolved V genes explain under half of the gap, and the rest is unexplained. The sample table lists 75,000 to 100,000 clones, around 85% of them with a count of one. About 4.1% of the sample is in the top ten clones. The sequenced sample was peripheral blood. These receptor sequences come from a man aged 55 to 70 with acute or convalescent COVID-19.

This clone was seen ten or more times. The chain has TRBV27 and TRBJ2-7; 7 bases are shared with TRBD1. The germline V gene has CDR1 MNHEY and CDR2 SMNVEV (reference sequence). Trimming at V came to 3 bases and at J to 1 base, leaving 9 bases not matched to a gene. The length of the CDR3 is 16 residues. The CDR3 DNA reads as TGTGCCAGCAGTTTGGACCCGGGGACAGCATCCTACGAGCAGTACTTC. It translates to CASSLDPGTASYEQYF.

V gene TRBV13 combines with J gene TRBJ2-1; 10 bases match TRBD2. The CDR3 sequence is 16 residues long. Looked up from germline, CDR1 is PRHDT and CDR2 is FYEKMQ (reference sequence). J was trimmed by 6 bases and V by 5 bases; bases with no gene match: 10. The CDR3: CASSLINSGGANEQFF. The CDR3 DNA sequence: TGTGCCAGCAGCCTGATTAACAGCGGGGGGGCCAATGAGCAGTTCTTC.

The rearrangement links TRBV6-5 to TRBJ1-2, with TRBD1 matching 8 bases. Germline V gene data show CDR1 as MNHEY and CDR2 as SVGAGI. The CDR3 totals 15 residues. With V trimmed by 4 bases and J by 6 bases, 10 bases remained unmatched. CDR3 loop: CASSSGTGYNNGYTF. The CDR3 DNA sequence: TGTGCCAGCAGTTCCGGGACAGGTTACAACAATGGCTACACCTTC.

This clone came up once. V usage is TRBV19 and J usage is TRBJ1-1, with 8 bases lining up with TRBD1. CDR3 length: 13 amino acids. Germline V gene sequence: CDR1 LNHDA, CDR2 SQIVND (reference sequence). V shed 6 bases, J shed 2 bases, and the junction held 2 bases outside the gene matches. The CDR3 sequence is CASRGTGNTEAFF. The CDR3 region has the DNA TGTGCCAGTAGGGGGACAGGTAACACTGAAGCTTTCTTT.

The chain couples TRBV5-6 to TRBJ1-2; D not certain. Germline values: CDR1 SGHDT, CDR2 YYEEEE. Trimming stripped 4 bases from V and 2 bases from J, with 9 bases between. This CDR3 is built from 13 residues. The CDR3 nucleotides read TGTGCCAGCAGCCCCCGAGGGAACTATGGCTACACCTTC. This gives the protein CASSPRGNYGYTF.

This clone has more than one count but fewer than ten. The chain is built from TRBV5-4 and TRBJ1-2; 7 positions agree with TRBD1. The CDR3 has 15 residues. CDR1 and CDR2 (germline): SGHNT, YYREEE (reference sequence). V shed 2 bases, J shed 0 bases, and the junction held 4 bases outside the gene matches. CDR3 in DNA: TGTGCCAGCAGCTTCGGACAGGTCTCTAACTATGGCTACACCTTC. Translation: CASSFGQVSNYGYTF.

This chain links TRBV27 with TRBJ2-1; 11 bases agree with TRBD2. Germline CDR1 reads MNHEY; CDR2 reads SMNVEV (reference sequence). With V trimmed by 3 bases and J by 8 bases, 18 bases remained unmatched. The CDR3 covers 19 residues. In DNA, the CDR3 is TGTGCCAGCAGTTTTTTTTCTGGCTCTCTAGCGGGAGGTCGCGATGAGCAGTTCTTC. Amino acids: CASSFFSGSLAGGRDEQFF.

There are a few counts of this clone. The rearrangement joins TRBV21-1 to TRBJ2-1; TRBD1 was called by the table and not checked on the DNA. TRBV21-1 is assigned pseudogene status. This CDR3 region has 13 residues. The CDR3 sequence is CASSYSQGTSPFF. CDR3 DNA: TGTGCCAGCAGCTATTCACAGGGGACAAGTCCGTTCTTC.

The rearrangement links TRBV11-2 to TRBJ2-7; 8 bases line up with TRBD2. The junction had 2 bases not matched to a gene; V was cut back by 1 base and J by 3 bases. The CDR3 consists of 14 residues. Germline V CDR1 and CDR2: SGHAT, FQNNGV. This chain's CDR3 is CASSLGGGNYEQYF. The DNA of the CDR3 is TGTGCCAGCAGCTTAGGCGGGGGGAACTACGAGCAGTACTTC. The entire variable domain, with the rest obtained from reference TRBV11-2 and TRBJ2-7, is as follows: EAGVAQSPRYKIIEKRQSVAFWCNPISGHATLYWYQQILGQGPKLLIQFQNNGVVDDSQLPKDRFSAERLKGVDSTLKIQPAKLEDSAVYLCASSLGGGNYEQYFGPGTRLTVT.